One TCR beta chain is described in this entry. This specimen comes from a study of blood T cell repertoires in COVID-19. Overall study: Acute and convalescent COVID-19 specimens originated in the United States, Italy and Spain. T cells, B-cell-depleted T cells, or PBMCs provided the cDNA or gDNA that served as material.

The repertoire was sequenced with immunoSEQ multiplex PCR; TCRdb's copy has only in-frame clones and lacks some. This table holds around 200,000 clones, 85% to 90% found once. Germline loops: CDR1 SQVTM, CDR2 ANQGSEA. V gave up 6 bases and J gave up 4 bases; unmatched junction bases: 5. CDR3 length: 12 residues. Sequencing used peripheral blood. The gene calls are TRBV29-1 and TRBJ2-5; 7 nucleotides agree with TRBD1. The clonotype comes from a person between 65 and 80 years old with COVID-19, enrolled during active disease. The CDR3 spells CSVDRTGETQYF. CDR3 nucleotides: TGCAGCGTGGATCGGACAGGAGAGACCCAGTACTTC.